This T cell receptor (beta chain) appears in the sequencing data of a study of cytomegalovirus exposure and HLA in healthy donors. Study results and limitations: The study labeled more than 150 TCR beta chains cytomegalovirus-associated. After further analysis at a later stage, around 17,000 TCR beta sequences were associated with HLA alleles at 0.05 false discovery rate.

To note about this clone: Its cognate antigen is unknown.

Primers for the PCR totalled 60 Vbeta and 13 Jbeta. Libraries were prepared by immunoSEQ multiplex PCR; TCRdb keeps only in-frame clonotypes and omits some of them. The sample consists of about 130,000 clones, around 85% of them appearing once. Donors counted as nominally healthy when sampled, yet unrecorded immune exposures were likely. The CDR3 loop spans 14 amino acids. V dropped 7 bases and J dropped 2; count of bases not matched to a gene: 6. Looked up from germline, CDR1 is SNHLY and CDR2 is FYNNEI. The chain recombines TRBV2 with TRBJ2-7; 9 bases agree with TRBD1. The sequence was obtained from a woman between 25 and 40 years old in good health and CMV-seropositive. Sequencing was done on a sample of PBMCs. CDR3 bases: TGTGCCAGCACTCGACAGGGGGTCCCCTACGAGCAGTACTTC. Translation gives CASTRQGVPYEQYF.